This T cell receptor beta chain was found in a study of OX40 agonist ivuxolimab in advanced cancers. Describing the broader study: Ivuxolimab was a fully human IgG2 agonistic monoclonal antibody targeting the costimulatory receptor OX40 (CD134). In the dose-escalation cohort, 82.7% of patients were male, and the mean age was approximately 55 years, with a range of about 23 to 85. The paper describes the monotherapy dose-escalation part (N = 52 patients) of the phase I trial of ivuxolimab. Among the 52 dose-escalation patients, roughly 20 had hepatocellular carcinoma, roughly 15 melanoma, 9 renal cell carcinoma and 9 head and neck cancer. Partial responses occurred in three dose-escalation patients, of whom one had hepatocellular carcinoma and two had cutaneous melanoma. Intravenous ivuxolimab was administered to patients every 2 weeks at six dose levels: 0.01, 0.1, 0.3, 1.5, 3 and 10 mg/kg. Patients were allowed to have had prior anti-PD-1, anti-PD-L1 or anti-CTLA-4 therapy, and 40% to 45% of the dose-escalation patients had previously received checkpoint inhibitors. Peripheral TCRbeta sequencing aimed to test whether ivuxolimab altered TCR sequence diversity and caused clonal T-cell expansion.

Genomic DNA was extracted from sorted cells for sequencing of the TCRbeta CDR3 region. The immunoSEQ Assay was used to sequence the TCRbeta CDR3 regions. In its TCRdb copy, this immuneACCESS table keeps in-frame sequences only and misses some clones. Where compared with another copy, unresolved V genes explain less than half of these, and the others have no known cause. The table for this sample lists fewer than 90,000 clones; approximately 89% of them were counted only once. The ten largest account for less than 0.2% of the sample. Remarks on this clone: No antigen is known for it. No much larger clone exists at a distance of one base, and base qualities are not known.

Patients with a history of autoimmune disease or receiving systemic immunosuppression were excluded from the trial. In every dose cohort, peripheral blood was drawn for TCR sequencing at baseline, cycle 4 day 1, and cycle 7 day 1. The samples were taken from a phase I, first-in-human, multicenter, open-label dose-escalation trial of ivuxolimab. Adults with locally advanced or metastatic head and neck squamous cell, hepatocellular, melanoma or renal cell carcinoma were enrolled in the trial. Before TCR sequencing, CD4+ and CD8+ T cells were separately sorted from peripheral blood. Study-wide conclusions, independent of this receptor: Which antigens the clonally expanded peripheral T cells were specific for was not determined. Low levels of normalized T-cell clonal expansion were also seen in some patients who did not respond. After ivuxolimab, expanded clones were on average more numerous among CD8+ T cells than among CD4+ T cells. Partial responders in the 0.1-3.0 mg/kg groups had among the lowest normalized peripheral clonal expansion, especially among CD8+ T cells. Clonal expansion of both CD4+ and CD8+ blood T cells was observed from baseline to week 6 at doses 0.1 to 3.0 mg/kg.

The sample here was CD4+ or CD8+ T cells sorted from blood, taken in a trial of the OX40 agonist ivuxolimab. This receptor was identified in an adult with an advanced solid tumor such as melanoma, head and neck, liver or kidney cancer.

At the DNA level, the sequence is TGTGCCAGTAGTAACGACGGCCAAGAGACCCAGTACTTC. It translates as CASSNDGQETQYF. This chain is built from TRBV19 and TRBJ2-5; the D gene remains uncertain. The CDR3 measures 13 amino acids from cysteine to phenylalanine. The CDR3 DNA has 39 bases and is translated from base 1. Trimming takes 4 bases from V and 1 base from J, and the germline ends sit 7 bases apart. CDR1 and CDR2, per the germline V gene (reference sequence), are LNHDA and SQIVND.